Below, 20 T cell receptor beta chains from the same sample are listed, as sequenced in a study of T cell responses to AZD1222 COVID-19 vaccine. Libraries were prepared by immunoSEQ multiplex PCR; TCRdb keeps only in-frame clonotypes and omits some of them. This sample has some 100,000 clones; 70% to 90% occur once, and the top ten carry 16%. Material: peripheral blood, obtained on day 0 of AZD1222 vaccination. All receptors derive from an adult in good health.

The rearrangement joins TRBV19 to TRBJ1-2; 9 bases are a match to TRBD1. Germline lookup yields CDR1 LNHDA and CDR2 SQIVND (reference sequence). The CDR3 is 13 amino acids. J gave up 4 bases and V 5 bases, and 2 bases lay outside the gene matches. In DNA form, the CDR3 reads TGTGCCAGTAGTGAGACAGGGGGCTATGGCTACACCTTC. Translation gives CASSETGGYGYTF.

The sample holds a few counts of this clone. This rearrangement joins TRBV18 to TRBJ1-3; TRBD1 might be the D (5 bases). The CDR3 extends over 17 amino acids. CDR1 is KGHSH, CDR2 LQKENI, per germline. V was trimmed by 2 bases and J by 3 bases, leaving 17 bases between them. CDR3 region: CASSPELGALGGNTIYF. CDR3 sequence (DNA): TGTGCCAGCTCACCAGAATTAGGGGCTCTCGGTGGAAACACCATATATTTT.

The chain links TRBV27 to TRBJ2-1; 10 bases line up with TRBD2. Looked up from germline, CDR1 is MNHEY and CDR2 is SMNVEV (reference sequence). Trimming at V came to 3 bases and at J to 9 bases, leaving 5 bases not matched to a gene. This CDR3 has 14 amino acids. The CDR3 sequence: CASSFTSGEGEQFF. As DNA, the CDR3 is TGTGCCAGCAGTTTCACTAGCGGGGAGGGTGAGCAGTTCTTC.

The V and J genes are TRBV9 and TRBJ2-5, with D perhaps being TRBD1 or TRBD2 (6 bases each). The V gene's germline CDR1 is SGDLS and CDR2 YYNGEE. This CDR3 is built from 16 residues. Trimming shortened V by 4 bases and J by 5 bases, and 21 bases separated the two germline ends. The CDR3 sequence is CASSPLGGPTYETQYF. The CDR3, as DNA: TGTGCCAGCAGCCCCCTCGGGGGCCCAACGTACGAGACCCAGTACTTC.

Notes on this clone: At one end the junction does not follow the germline gene, possibly because of a read error. V usage is TRBV2 and J usage is TRBJ1-2, with D possibly TRBD1 on 5 matching bases. Germline-derived CDR1 and CDR2 are SNHLY and FYNNEI. This CDR3 region has 11 residues. The DNA for the CDR3 is TGTGCCAGCACCTGGGCTGGGGGTCGCTCCTTC. Translation gives CASTWAGGRSF.

This clone was counted at least ten times. This chain connects TRBV19 to TRBJ1-1; D is undetermined. V dropped 4 bases and J dropped 0 bases, with 12 bases sitting between them. The germline V gene has CDR1 LNHDA and CDR2 SQIVND (reference sequence). CDR3 size: 15 residues. The CDR3 region has the DNA TGTGCCAGTAGTACCTCCGGGTACTTGAACACTGAAGCTTTCTTT. Amino acids: CASSTSGYLNTEAFF.

J is TRBJ1-6 and V is TRBV5-6; TRBD1 aligns across 10 bases. Per the germline V gene, CDR1 is SGHDT and CDR2 is YYEEEE. The CDR3 totals 16 residues. Germline trimming cut 5 bases from V and 8 bases from J; bases unmatched to any gene: 10. CDR3 coding DNA: TGTGCCAGCAGTCGCGAGGGCGGGACAGGGGATTCACCCCTCCACTTT. It yields the protein CASSREGGTGDSPLHF. The variable domain in full, with the rest retrieved from reference TRBV5-6 and TRBJ1-6, is DAGVTQSPTHLIKTRGQQVTLRCSPKSGHDTVSWYQQALGQGPQFIFQYYEEEERQRGNFPDRFSGHQFPNYSSELNVNALLLGDSALYLCASSREGGTGDSPLHFGNGTRLTVT.

The chain couples TRBV12-3 or TRBV12-4 to TRBJ1-1; 7 bases line up with TRBD1. Trimming took 7 bases from V and 3 from J; bases not matched to a gene: 5. The length of the CDR3 is 13 residues. Here the CDR3 reads CASTGDSYTEAFF. In nucleotides, the CDR3 is TGTGCCAGCACCGGGGACAGTTACACTGAAGCTTTCTTT.

This chain links TRBV24-1 with TRBJ2-3; 7 bases line up with TRBD2. The germline gives CDR1 KGHDR, CDR2 SFDVKD. V was pared by 3 bases and J by 0 bases, with 2 bases of the junction left unmatched. The CDR3 is 15 amino acids. CDR3 in DNA: TGTGCCACCAGTGATCTGGGGGGGAGCACAGATACGCAGTATTTT. Translated, it gives CATSDLGGSTDTQYF.

This chain connects TRBV7-9 to TRBJ1-3; D is uncertain. From germline, CDR1 is SEHNR and CDR2 FQNEAQ (reference sequence). The CDR3 spans 12 residues. V lost 8 bases, J lost 0 bases, and 5 bases lay in between. The CDR3 protein is CASGDSGNTIYF. In DNA form, the CDR3 reads TGTGCCAGCGGGGACTCTGGAAACACCATATATTTT.

This clone was found many times. The gene calls are TRBV6-5 and TRBJ2-7; unclear D gene. The CDR3 is 14 residues long. Germline values: CDR1 MNHEY, CDR2 SVGAGI. The V end was cut by 5 bases, the J end by 0 bases, with 11 bases between. The CDR3 reads CASSPLSFSYEQYF. In nucleotides, the CDR3 is TGTGCCAGCAGTCCCCTGTCGTTCTCCTACGAGCAGTACTTC.

The CDR3 sequence is CASSALGMGTDTQYF. The DNA of the CDR3 is TGTGCCAGCAGCGCTCTCGGGATGGGCACAGATACGCAGTATTTT. V usage is TRBV2 and J usage is TRBJ2-3; D might be TRBD2 (5 bases). From germline, CDR1 is SNHLY and CDR2 FYNNEI. The V end was cut by 6 bases, the J end by 1 base, with 14 bases between. The CDR3 has 15 amino acids.

This clone was observed a single time. The V call is TRBV7-3, the J call TRBJ1-6; no reliable D call. This CDR3 has 14 residues. CDR1 is SGHTA, CDR2 FQGTGA, per germline. V lost 5 bases and J 8 bases, leaving 13 bases between the germline ends. CDR3 nucleotide sequence: TGTGCCAGCAGCACCTCGTCGGGTGATTCACCCCTCCACTTT. This encodes CASSTSSGDSPLHF.

J is TRBJ2-1 and V is TRBV19; TRBD2 matches at 13 bases. CDR3 size: 16 residues. V was pared by 5 bases and J by 6 bases, with 7 bases of the junction left unmatched. The germline V gene has CDR1 LNHDA and CDR2 SQIVND (reference sequence). The CDR3 region is CASSPTSGRPLNEQFF. Written as DNA, the CDR3 is TGTGCCAGTAGTCCGACTAGCGGGAGGCCCCTCAATGAGCAGTTCTTC.

The chain recombines TRBV11-1 with TRBJ1-3, with a weak D call TRBD1 (6 bases). Germline CDR1 and CDR2: SGHAT and FQDESV (reference sequence). The CDR3 length is 15 residues. Trimming took 3 bases from V and 0 from J, leaving 9 bases between them. In nucleotides, the CDR3 is TGTGCCAGCAGCTTTGGACAGCGCTCTGGAAACACCATATATTTT. Amino acid sequence: CASSFGQRSGNTIYF. Variable domain in full (rest from reference TRBV11-1 and TRBJ1-3): EAEVAQSPRYKITEKSQAVAFWCDPISGHATLYWYRQILGQGPELLVQFQDESVVDDSQLPKDRFSAERLKGVDSTLKIQPAELGDSAMYLCASSFGQRSGNTIYFGEGSWLTVV.

This clone has only one observation. J is TRBJ2-2 and V is TRBV5-4, with D possibly being TRBD2 (5 bases). Germline values: CDR1 SGHNT, CDR2 YYREEE (reference sequence). This CDR3 comprises 15 residues. With 2 bases removed from V and 4 bases from J, the gap between germline ends came to 12 bases. CDR3 bases: TGTGCCAGCAGCTTTGGGAGACCCGTCACCGGGGAGCTGTTTTTT. Protein: CASSFGRPVTGELFF.

V and J are TRBV30 and TRBJ1-2; possible D gene TRBD1, 5 bases. Germline loops: CDR1 GTSNPN, CDR2 SVGIG (reference sequence). This CDR3 is 15 amino acids long. The germline V and J ends were trimmed by 3 bases and 3 bases, with 17 bases remaining between them. This chain's CDR3 is CAWRGAGRGYYGYTF. DNA of the CDR3: TGTGCCTGGAGAGGGGCAGGTCGGGGGTACTATGGCTACACCTTC. Using reference TRBV30 and TRBJ1-2 for the parts outside the CDR3, the full variable domain is SQTIHQWPATLVQPVGSPLSLECTVEGTSNPNLYWYRQAAGRGLQLLFYSVGIGQISSEVPQNLSASRPQDRQFILSSKKLLLSDSGFYLCAWRGAGRGYYGYTFGSGTRLTVV.

The V and J genes are TRBV5-1 and TRBJ1-4; 8 nucleotides agree with TRBD1. The CDR3 is made up of 13 amino acids. CDR1 and CDR2 (germline): SGHRS, YFSETQ. The junction had 5 bases not matched to a gene; V was cut back by 5 bases and J by 8 bases. The CDR3 DNA follows: TGCGCCAGCAGACAGGGGGAAGGGGAAAAACTGTTTTTT. Protein sequence: CASRQGEGEKLFF.

A few counts support this clone. The rearrangement joins TRBV5-1 to TRBJ2-7; 7 bases are a match to TRBD2. Germline V gene lookup returns CDR1 SGHRS and CDR2 YFSETQ. Trimming removed 4 bases from V and 2 bases from J; junction bases left unmatched: 9. CDR3 length: 15 residues. CDR3 protein: CASSPQTSITYEQYF. The DNA for the CDR3 is TGCGCCAGCAGCCCCCAGACTAGCATCACCTACGAGCAGTACTTC.

The chain recombines TRBV11-1 with TRBJ1-6; D might be TRBD1 (6 bases). Germline values: CDR1 SGHAT, CDR2 FQDESV (reference sequence). V was clipped by 5 bases and J by 9 bases, with 14 bases between them. The CDR3 has 14 amino acids. CDR3 coding DNA: TGTGCCAGCAGCCAGATACAGGGTCCTTCACCCCTCCACTTT. It is translated as CASSQIQGPSPLHF.